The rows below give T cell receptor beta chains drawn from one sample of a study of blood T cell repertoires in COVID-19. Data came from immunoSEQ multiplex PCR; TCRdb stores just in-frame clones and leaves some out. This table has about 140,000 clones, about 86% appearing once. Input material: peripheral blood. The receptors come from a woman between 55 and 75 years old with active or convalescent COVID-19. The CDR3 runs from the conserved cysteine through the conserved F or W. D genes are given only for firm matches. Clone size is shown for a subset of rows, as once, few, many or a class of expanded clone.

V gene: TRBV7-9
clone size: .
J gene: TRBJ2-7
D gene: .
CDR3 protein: CASSLSTGSSYEQYF
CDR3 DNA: TGTGCCAGCAGCTTATCAACGGGTAGCTCCTACGAGCAGTACTTC

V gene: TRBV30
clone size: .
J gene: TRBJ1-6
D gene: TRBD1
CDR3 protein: CAWKDRGPSPLHF
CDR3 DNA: TGTGCCTGGAAGGACAGGGGGCCTTCACCCCTCCACTTT

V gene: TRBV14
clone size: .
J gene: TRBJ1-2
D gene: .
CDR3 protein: CASSPIPWVPGDDGYTF
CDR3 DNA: TGTGCCAGCAGCCCTATACCTTGGGTCCCGGGTGATGATGGCTACACCTTC

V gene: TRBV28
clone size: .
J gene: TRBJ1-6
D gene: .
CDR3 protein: CASSSTPGLINSPLHF
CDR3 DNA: TGTGCCAGCAGTTCGACCCCCGGACTGATTAATTCACCCCTCCACTTT

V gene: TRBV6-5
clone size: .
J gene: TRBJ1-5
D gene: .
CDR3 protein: CASSPYPTNQPQHF
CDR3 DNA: TGTGCCAGCAGCCCCTACCCCACCAATCAGCCCCAGCATTTT

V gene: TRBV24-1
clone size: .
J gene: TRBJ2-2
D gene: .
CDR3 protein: CATSDLAFTGELFF
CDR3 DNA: TGTGCCACCAGTGACCTAGCGTTCACCGGGGAGCTGTTTTTT

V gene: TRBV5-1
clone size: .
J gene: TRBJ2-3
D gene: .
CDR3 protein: CASSLAVAPDTQYF
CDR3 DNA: TGCGCCAGCAGCTTGGCGGTAGCGCCTGATACGCAGTATTTT

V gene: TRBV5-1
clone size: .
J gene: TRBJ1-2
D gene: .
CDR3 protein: CASSLAVNYGYTF
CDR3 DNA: TGCGCCAGCAGCTTGGCTGTAAACTATGGCTACACCTTC

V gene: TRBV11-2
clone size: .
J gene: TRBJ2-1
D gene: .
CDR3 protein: CASSRRTTFISDNEQFF
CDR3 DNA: TGTGCCAGCAGCCGCCGGACTACCTTTATTTCAGACAATGAGCAGTTCTTC

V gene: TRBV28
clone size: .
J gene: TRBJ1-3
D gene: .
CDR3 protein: CASSFAGVVGTIYF
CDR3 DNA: TGTGCCAGCAGTTTCGCGGGGGTCGTTGGCACCATATATTTT

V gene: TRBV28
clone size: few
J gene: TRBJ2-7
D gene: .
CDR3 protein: CASTNQGLGSYEQYF
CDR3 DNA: TGTGCCAGCACTAACCAGGGACTGGGCTCCTACGAGCAGTACTTC

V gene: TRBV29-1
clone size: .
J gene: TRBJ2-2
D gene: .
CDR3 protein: CSVELGRGTGELFF
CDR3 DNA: TGCAGCGTTGAACTTGGGCGGGGCACCGGGGAGCTGTTTTTT

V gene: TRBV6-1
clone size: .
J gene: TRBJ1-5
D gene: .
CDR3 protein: CASSENYGGGPQHF
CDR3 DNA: TGTGCCAGCAGTGAAAATTACGGCGGGGGGCCCCAGCATTTT

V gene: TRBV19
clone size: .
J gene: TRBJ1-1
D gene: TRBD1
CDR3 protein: CASSSDRVAEAFF
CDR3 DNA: TGTGCCAGTAGTTCGGACAGGGTCGCTGAAGCTTTCTTT

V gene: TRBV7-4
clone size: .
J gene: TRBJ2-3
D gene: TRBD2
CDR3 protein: CARQTGTSGRVHTDTQYF
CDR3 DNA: TGTGCCAGGCAAACCGGGACTAGCGGGAGAGTCCACACAGATACGCAGTATTTT

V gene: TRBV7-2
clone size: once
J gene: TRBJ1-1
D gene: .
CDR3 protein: CASSSQWGRTEAFF
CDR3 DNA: TGTGCCAGCAGCTCTCAGTGGGGCCGGACTGAAGCTTTCTTT

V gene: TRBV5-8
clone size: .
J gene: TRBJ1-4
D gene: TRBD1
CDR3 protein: CASSLGQVATNEKLFF
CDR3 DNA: TGTGCCAGCAGTTTAGGACAGGTTGCAACTAATGAAAAACTGTTTTTT

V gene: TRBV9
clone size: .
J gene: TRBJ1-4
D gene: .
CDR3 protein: CASSPPSLRGKLFF
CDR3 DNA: TGTGCCAGCAGCCCCCCATCCTTAAGGGGAAAACTGTTTTTT

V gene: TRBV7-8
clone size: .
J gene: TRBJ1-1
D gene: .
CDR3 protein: CASSPGLGANTEAFF
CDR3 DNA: TGTGCCAGCAGCCCCGGCTTGGGGGCGAACACTGAAGCTTTCTTT

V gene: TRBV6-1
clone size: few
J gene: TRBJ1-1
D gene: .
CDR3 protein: CASSEGSGGAEAFF
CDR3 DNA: TGTGCCAGCAGTGAGGGTTCCGGGGGGGCTGAAGCTTTCTTT

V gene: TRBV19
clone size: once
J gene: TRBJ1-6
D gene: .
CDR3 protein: CASSIESRGLGSPLHF
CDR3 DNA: TGTGCCAGTAGTATAGAGAGTAGGGGACTTGGTTCACCCCTCCACTTT

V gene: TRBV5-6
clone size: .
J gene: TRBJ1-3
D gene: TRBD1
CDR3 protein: CASSLVGQANTIYF
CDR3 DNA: TGTGCCAGCAGCTTGGTGGGACAGGCAAACACCATATATTTT

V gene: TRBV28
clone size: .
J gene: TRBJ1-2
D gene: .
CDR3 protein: CASSQGRVNGYTF
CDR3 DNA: TGTGCCAGCAGCCAGGGGAGGGTGAATGGCTACACCTTC

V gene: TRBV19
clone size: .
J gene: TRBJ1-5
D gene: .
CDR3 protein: CASSISKGVYNQPQHF
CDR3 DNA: TGTGCCAGTAGTATAAGTAAAGGGGTCTACAATCAGCCCCAGCATTTT

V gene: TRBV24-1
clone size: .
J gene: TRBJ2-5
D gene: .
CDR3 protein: CATSDPGETQYF
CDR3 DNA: TGTGCCACCAGTGACCCGGGGGAGACCCAGTACTTC

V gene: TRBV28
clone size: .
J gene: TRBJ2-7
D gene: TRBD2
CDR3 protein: CASSLSGRGWAYEQYF
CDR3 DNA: TGTGCCAGCAGCCTTAGCGGGAGGGGATGGGCCTACGAGCAGTACTTC

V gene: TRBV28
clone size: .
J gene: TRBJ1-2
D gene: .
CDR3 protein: CATTTTTDISYGYTF
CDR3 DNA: TGTGCCACCACAACCACAACCGACATTTCCTATGGCTACACCTTC

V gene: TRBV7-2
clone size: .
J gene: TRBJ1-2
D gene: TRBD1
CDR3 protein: CASSLVGRGHFGYTF
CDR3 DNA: TGTGCCAGCAGCTTAGTAGGCAGGGGGCATTTTGGCTACACCTTC

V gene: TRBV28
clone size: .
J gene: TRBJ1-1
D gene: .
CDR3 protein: CASSLWRGRDTEAFF
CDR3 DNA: TGTGCCAGCAGTTTATGGCGGGGGCGGGACACTGAAGCTTTCTTT

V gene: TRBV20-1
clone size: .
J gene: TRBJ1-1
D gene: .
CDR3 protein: CSPTGFSEAFF
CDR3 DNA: TGCAGTCCTACAGGGTTTTCTGAAGCTTTCTTT

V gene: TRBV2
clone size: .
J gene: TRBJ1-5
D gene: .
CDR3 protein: CASGLAGNQPQHF
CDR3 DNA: TGTGCCAGCGGCCTAGCGGGCAATCAGCCCCAGCATTTT

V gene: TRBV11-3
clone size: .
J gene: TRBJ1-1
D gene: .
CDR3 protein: CASSLSGQMNTEAFF
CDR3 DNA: TGTGCCAGCAGCTTATCAGGACAGATGAACACTGAAGCTTTCTTT

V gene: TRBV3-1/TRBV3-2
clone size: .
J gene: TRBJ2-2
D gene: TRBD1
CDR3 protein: CASSPGQRYAGELFF
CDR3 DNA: TGTGCCAGCAGCCCGGGACAGAGGTATGCCGGGGAGCTGTTTTTT

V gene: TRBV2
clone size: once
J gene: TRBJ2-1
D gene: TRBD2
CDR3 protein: CASSPRGGPNNEQFF
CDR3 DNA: TGTGCCAGCAGTCCGCGGGGGGGCCCGAACAATGAGCAGTTCTTC

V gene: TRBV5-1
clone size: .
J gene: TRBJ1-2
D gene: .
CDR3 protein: CASSLEGEYGYTF
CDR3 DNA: TGCGCCAGCAGCTTGGAAGGGGAATATGGCTACACCTTC

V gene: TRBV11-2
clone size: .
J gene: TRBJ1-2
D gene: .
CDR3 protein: CASSPLPRNYGYTF
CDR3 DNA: TGTGCCAGCAGCCCGCTCCCACGGAACTATGGCTACACCTTC

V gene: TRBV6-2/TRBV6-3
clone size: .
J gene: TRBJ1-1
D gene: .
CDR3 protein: CASSIQANTEAFF
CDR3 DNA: TGTGCCAGCAGTATACAGGCGAACACTGAAGCTTTCTTT

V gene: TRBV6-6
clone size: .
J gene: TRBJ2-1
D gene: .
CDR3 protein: CASGEAEPYNEQFF
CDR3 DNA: TGTGCCAGCGGTGAGGCAGAGCCCTACAATGAGCAGTTCTTC

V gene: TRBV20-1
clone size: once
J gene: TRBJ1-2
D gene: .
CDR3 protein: CSASRGYTF
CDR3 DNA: TGCAGTGCTAGTCGTGGCTACACCTTC

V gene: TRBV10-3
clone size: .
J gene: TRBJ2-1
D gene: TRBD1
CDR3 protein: CAISDPGQGKFF
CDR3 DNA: TGTGCCATCAGTGATCCAGGACAGGGGAAGTTCTTC

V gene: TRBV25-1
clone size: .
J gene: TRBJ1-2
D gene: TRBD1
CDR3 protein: CASSARTGGSVGGYTF
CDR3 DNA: TGTGCCAGCAGTGCTCGGACAGGGGGTTCGGTTGGCGGCTACACCTTC

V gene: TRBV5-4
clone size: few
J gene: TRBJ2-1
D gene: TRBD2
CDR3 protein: CASSRTSGGANEQFF
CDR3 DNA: TGTGCCAGCAGCCGGACTAGCGGGGGGGCGAATGAGCAGTTCTTC

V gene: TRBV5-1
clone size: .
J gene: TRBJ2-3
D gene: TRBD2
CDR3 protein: CASCRGLASTDTQYF
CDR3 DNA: TGCGCCAGTTGCCGGGGACTAGCGAGCACAGATACGCAGTATTTT

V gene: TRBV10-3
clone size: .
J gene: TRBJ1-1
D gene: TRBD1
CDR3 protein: CAIRGTGGGTEAFF
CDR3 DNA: TGTGCCATCAGGGGGACAGGAGGTGGGACTGAAGCTTTCTTT

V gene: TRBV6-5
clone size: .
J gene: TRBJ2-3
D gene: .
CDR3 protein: CASSEQGEDTQYF
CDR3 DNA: TGTGCCAGCTCAGAACAGGGAGAAGATACGCAGTATTTT

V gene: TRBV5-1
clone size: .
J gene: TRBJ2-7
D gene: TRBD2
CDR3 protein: CASSLGAGGPYEQYF
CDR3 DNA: TGCGCCAGCAGCTTGGGAGCGGGAGGGCCCTACGAGCAGTACTTC

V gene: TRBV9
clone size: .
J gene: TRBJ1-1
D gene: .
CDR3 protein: CASSVGSGNEAFF
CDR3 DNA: TGTGCCAGCAGCGTAGGATCGGGGAATGAAGCTTTCTTT

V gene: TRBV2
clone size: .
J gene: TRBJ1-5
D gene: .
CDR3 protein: CASRGTSSNQPQHF
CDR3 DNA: TGTGCCAGCAGGGGGACATCTAGCAATCAGCCCCAGCATTTT

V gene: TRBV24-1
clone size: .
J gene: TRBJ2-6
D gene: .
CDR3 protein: CATSDFQGGTGANVLTF
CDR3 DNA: TGTGCCACCAGTGATTTCCAGGGTGGCACTGGGGCCAACGTCCTGACTTTC

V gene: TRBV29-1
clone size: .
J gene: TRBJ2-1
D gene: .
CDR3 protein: CSVGDRRLMNEQFF
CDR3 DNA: TGCAGCGTTGGAGACAGGCGATTAATGAATGAGCAGTTCTTC

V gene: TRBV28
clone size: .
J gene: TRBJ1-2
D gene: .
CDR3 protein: CASTKWGGAAGYTF
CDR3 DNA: TGTGCCAGCACCAAATGGGGGGGCGCGGCCGGCTACACCTTC

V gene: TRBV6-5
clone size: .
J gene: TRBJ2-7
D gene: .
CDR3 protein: CASSSPGNKYEQYF
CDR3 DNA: TGTGCCAGCAGTTCGCCGGGAAATAAATACGAGCAGTACTTC

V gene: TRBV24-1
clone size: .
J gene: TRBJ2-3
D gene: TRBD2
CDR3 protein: CATSAMTSRGTDTQYF
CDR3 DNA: TGTGCCACCAGTGCGATGACTAGCAGGGGCACAGATACGCAGTATTTT

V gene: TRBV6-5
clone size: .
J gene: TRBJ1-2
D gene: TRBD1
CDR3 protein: CASSSTDRGFYGYTF
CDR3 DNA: TGTGCCAGCAGTTCAACCGACAGGGGGTTCTATGGCTACACCTTC